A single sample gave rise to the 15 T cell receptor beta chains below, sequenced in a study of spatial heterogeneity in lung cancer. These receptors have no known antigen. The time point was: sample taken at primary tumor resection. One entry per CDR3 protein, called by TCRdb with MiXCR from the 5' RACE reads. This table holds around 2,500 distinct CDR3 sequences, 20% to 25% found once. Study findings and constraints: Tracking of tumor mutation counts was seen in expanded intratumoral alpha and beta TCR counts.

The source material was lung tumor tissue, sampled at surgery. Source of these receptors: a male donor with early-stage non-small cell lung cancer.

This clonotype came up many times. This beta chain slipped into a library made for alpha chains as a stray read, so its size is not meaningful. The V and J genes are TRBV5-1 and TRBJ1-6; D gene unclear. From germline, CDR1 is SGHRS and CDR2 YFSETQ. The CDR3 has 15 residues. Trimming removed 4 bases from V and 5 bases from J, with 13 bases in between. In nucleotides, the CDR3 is TGCGCCAGCAGCGTCGGGGATCGGGATAATTCACCCCTCCACTTT. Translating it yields CASSVGDRDNSPLHF.

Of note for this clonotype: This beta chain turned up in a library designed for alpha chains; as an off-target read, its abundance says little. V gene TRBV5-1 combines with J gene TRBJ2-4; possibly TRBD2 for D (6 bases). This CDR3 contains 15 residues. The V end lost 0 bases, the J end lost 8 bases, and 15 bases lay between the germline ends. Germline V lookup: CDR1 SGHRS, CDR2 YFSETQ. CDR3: CASSLDTGDSDIQYF. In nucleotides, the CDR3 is TGCGCCAGCAGCTTGGATACGGGGGATAGCGACATTCAGTACTTC. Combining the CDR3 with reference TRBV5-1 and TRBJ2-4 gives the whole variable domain KAGVTQTPRYLIKTRGQQVTLSCSPISGHRSVSWYQQTPGQGLQFLFEYFSETQRNKGNFPGRFSGRQFSNSRSEMNVSTLELGDSALYLCASSLDTGDSDIQYFGAGTRLSVL.

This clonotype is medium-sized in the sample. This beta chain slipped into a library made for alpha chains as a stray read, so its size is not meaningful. The CDR3 spells CASSFSSAGDTQYF. The DNA for the CDR3 is TGTGCCAGCAGTTTCTCTTCTGCGGGAGATACGCAGTATTTT. The V call is TRBV28, the J call TRBJ2-3, with a tentative D call TRBD2 (5 bases). The ends were cut back, 3 bases at V and 5 bases at J, with 12 bases in the middle. This CDR3 region has 14 residues. From germline, CDR1 is MDHEN and CDR2 SYDVKM. Drawing the rest from reference TRBV28 and TRBJ2-3, the complete variable domain is DVKVTQSSRYLVKRTGEKVFLECVQDMDHENMFWYRQDPGLGLRLIYFSYDVKMKEKGDIPEGYSVSREKKERFSLILESASTNQTSMYLCASSFSSAGDTQYFGPGTRLTVL.

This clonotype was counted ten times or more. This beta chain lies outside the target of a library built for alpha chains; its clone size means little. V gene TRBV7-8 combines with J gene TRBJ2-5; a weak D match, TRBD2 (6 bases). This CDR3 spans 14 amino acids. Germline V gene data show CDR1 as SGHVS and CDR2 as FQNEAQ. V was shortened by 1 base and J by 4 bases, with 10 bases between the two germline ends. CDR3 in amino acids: CASSLEYGRETQYF. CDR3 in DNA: TGTGCCAGCAGCTTAGAGTACGGGAGAGAGACCCAGTACTTC. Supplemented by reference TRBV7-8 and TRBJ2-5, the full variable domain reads GAGVSQSPRYKVAKRGQDVALRCDPISGHVSLFWYQQALGQGPEFLTYFQNEAQLDKSGLPSDRFFAERPEGSVSTLKIQRTQQEDSAVYLCASSLEYGRETQYFGPGTRLLVL.

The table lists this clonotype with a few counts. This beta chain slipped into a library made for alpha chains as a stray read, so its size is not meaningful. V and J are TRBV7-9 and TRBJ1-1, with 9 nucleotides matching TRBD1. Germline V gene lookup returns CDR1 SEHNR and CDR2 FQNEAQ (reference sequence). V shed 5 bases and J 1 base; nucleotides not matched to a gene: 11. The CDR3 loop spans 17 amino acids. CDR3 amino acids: CASSLTPQQGANTEAFF. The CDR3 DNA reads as TGTGCCAGCAGCCTAACCCCACAACAGGGGGCGAACACTGAAGCTTTCTTT.

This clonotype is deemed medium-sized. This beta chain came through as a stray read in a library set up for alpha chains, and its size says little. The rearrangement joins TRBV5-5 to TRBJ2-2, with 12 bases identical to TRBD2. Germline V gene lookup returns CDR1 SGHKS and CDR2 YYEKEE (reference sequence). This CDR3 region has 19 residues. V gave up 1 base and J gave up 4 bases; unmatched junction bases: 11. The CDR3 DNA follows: TGTGCCAGCAGCTTGATTCCAGCACTAGCGGGAGGACTCACCGGGGAGCTGTTTTTT. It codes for CASSLIPALAGGLTGELFF.

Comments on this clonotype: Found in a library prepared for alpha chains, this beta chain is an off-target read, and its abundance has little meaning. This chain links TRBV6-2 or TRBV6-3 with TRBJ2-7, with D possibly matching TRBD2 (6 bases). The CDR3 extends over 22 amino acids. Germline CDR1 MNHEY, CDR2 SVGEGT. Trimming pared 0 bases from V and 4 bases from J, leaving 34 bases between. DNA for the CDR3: TGTGCCAGCAGTTACTCTCCCGGGACTCCAAACACCGGGACCCGATGGAGATACGAGCAGTACTTC. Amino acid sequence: CASSYSPGTPNTGTRWRYEQYF.

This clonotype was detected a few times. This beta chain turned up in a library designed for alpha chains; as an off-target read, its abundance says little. The CDR3 loop is CSVREFPYEQYF. Written as DNA, the CDR3 is TGCAGCGTCCGGGAGTTTCCCTACGAGCAGTACTTC. The chain recombines TRBV29-1 with TRBJ2-7; tentative D call: TRBD2 (6 bases). Germline V gene sequence: CDR1 SQVTM, CDR2 ANQGSEA. The CDR3 length is 12 residues. The V end was cut by 6 bases, the J end by 2 bases, with 11 bases between.

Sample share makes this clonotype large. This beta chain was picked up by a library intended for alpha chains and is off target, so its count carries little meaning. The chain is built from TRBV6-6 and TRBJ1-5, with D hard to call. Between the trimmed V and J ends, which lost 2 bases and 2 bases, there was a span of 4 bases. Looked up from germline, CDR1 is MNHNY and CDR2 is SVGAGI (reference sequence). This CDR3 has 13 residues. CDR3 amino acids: CASSYMGNQPQHF. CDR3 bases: TGTGCCAGCAGTTACATGGGCAATCAGCCCCAGCATTTT.

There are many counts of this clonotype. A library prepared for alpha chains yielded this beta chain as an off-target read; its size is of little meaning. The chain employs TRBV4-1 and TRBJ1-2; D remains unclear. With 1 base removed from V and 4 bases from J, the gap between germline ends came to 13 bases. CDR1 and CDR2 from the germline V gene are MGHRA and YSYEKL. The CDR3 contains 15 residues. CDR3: CASSQAAESSYGYTF. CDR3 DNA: TGCGCCAGCAGCCAAGCTGCAGAGAGCAGCTATGGCTACACCTTC.

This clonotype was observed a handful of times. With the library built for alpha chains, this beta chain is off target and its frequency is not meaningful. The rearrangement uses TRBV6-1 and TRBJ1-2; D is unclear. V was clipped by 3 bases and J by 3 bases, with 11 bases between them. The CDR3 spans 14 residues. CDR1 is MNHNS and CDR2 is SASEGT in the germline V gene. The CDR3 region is CASSDEAGYYGYTF. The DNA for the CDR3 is TGTGCCAGCAGTGACGAGGCGGGGTACTATGGCTACACCTTC.

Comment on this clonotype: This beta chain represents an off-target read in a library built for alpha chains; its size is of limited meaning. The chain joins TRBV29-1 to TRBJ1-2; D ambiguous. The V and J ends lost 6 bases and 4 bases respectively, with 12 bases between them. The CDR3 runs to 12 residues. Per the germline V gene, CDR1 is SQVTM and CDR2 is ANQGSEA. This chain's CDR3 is CSVHGPAYGYTF. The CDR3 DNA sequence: TGCAGCGTCCACGGCCCGGCCTATGGCTACACCTTC.

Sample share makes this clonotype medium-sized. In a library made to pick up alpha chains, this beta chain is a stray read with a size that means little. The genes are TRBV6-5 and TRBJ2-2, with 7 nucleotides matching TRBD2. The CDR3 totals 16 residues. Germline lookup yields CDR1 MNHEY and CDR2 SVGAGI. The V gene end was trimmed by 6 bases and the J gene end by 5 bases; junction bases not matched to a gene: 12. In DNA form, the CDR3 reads TGTGCCAGCAGCACCGGGGGGATGGGGAGGACCGGGGAGCTGTTTTTT. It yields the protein CASSTGGMGRTGELFF.

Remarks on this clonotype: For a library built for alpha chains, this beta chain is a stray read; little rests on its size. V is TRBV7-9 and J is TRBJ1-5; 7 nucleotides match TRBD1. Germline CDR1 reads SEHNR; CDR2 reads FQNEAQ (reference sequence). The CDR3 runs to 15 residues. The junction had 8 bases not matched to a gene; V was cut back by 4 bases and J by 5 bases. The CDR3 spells CASSSQGGADQPQHF. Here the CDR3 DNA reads TGTGCCAGCAGCTCCCAGGGGGGGGCGGATCAGCCCCAGCATTTT. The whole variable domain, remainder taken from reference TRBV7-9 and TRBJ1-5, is DTGVSQNPRHKITKRGQNVTFRCDPISEHNRLYWYRQTLGQGPEFLTYFQNEAQLEKSRLLSDRFSAERPKGSFSTLEIQRTEQGDSAMYLCASSSQGGADQPQHFGDGTRLSIL.

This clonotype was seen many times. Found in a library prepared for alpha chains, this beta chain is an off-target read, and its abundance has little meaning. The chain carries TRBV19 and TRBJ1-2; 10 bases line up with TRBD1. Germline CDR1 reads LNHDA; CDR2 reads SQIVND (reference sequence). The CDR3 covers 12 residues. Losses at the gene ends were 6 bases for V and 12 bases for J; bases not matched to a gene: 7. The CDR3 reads CASSPGTGVHTF. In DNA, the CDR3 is TGTGCCAGTAGCCCCGGGACAGGGGTCCACACCTTC. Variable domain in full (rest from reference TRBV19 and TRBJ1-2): DGGITQSPKYLFRKEGQNVTLSCEQNLNHDAMYWYRQDPGQGLRLIYYSQIVNDFQKGDIAEGYSVSREKKESFPLTVTSAQKNPTAFYLCASSPGTGVHTFGSGTRLTVV.